This entry concerns a single T cell receptor (beta chain). No antigen is known for it. V lost 5 bases and J lost 2, with 7 bases in between. This CDR3 has 13 residues. Germline CDR1 and CDR2: SGHVS and FNYEAQ. Time point of the sample: patch test 1, 2 weeks after DPC sensitization. Treatment reported: therapeutic diphenylcyclopropenone sensitization with weekly scalp DPC. It was from unfractionated whole blood that total RNA was extracted. Those who donated were patients with alopecia, 18 to 70 years of age, and suitable for DPC. These data originate in a study of human T cells and chemical hapten exposure. In the study's own analysis: A per-sample median of 95,638 TCRs was observed, with a range of about 23,224 to 750,000. A single record per CDR3 protein comes from TCRdb applying MiXCR to the RACE reads. TCRdb, not the authors, supplied the V and J calls. The table records 40,000 to 65,000 distinct CDR3 sequences, 11% of them present only once.

Study results and caveats: Significantly greater numbers of large CDR3 similarity clusters came from expanded TCRs than from controls.

This sequence was found in a woman in her 40s with alopecia areata. Some clones in this sample may be carry-over from other donors' samples. The sample was whole blood, taken in connection with sensitization to the hapten diphenylcyclopropenone (DPC). This sequence joins TRBV7-6 and TRBJ1-3, with D unresolved. CDR3 sequence: CASSPAPGNTIYF. CDR3 DNA: TGTGCCAGCAGCCCGGCTCCTGGAAACACCATATATTTT.